A single sample is the source of the 2 T cell receptor beta chains below, sequenced in a study of cytomegalovirus exposure and HLA in healthy donors. PCR amplification relied on 60 Vbeta primers (plus 13 Jbeta primers). Libraries were prepared by immunoSEQ multiplex PCR; TCRdb keeps only in-frame clonotypes and omits some of them. Among roughly 100,000 clones listed, roughly four fifths were seen once. The sequenced sample was PBMCs. These receptors all come from a man aged 55 to 70 in good health and CMV-seronegative.

The chain has TRBV5-5 and TRBJ1-5; D is perhaps TRBD1 (5 bases). The V end lost 3 bases, the J end lost 7 bases, and 11 bases lay between the germline ends. CDR3 length: 13 residues. Germline V gene data show CDR1 as SGHKS and CDR2 as YYEKEE (reference sequence). The CDR3 is CASSSATGQPQHF. CDR3 nucleotide sequence: TGTGCCAGCAGCTCAGCTACAGGACAGCCCCAGCATTTT.

The rearrangement links TRBV5-1 to TRBJ2-5; TRBD2 matches at 11 bases. The CDR3 runs 15 residues. V was pared by 4 bases and J by 1 base, with 3 bases of the junction left unmatched. Germline V CDR1 and CDR2: SGHRS, YFSETQ. CDR3 DNA sequence: TGCGCCAGCAGCGTAGCGGGGGGGCCCCAAGAGACCCAGTACTTC. This sequence encodes CASSVAGGPQETQYF.